One sample yielded the 21 T cell receptor beta chains listed below, sequenced in a study of immune cell composition in non-small cell lung cancer. Method: immunoSEQ multiplex PCR; TCRdb's copy keeps in-frame clones and lacks some. The sample holds 14,000 to 15,000 clones; about 69% are singletons and the top ten take about 7.5%. Material for sequencing was lung tumor tissue. These receptors all stem from a human donor with non-small cell lung cancer.

This chain joins TRBV27 and TRBJ1-1, with D maybe TRBD1 (6 bases). The CDR3 extends over 12 amino acids. Germline V gene lookup returns CDR1 MNHEY and CDR2 SMNVEV (reference sequence). Trimming removed 9 bases at V and 2 bases at J, with 10 bases between. The CDR3, as DNA: TGTGCCAGTAAGGGGGATAACACTGAAGCTTTCTTT. Translation gives CASKGDNTEAFF.

The chain has TRBV4-2 and TRBJ2-6; D is possibly TRBD1 (7 bases). CDR1 is LGHNA and CDR2 is YNFKEQ in the germline V gene. V lost 5 bases to trimming and J lost 0 bases, with 17 bases between them. This CDR3 is 18 amino acids long. For the CDR3, the DNA is TGTGCCAGCAGCTACTGGACAGGAGGGGACTCTGGGGCCAACGTCCTGACTTTC. This gives the protein CASSYWTGGDSGANVLTF.

The rearrangement uses TRBV6-6 and TRBJ2-7; perhaps TRBD1 as D (6 bases). This CDR3 has 14 residues. The V end was cut by 4 bases, the J end by 2 bases, with 12 bases between. Per the germline V gene, CDR1 is MNHNY and CDR2 is SVGAGI (reference sequence). CDR3 DNA: TGTGCCAGCAGTTCCGGGACAAGCACCTACGAGCAGTACTTC. Its protein is CASSSGTSTYEQYF.

V and J are TRBV2 and TRBJ2-7, with 12 bases that match TRBD2. The CDR3 runs to 15 residues. CDR1 SNHLY and CDR2 FYNNEI come from the germline V gene. With V trimmed by 5 bases and J by 2 bases, 4 bases remained unmatched. The CDR3 is CASSYRLAGAYEQYF. The CDR3 bases are TGTGCCAGCAGTTACCGACTAGCGGGGGCCTACGAGCAGTACTTC.

CDR3 sequence reads: CASSQGQGAEEQYF. DNA of the CDR3: TGCGCCAGCAGCCAAGGACAGGGGGCGGAGGAGCAGTACTTC. The chain is built from TRBV4-1 and TRBJ2-7; 10 positions match TRBD1. Germline V gene lookup returns CDR1 MGHRA and CDR2 YSYEKL. V lost 1 base, J lost 7 bases, and 4 bases stayed unmatched. The CDR3 extends over 14 amino acids.

The V call is TRBV11-2, the J call TRBJ2-3, with D perhaps TRBD2 (7 bases). Trimming took off 7 bases at V and 5 bases at J, with 10 bases between the two ends. This CDR3 is 12 amino acids long. Germline V gene data show CDR1 as SGHAT and CDR2 as FQNNGV. CDR3 DNA: TGTGCCAGCAAAAGGGGGGGAGATACGCAGTATTTT. Protein product: CASKRGGDTQYF. The whole variable domain, filled in from reference TRBV11-2 and TRBJ2-3, reads EAGVAQSPRYKIIEKRQSVAFWCNPISGHATLYWYQQILGQGPKLLIQFQNNGVVDDSQLPKDRFSAERLKGVDSTLKIQPAKLEDSAVYLCASKRGGDTQYFGPGTRLTVL.

The CDR3 DNA follows: TGCGCCAGCAGTCCAGTCCGTGTCTTGAACACTGAAGCTTTCTTT. It encodes CASSPVRVLNTEAFF. V and J are TRBV5-1 and TRBJ1-1; D ambiguous. V lost 5 bases and J 0 bases, leaving 14 bases between the germline ends. The germline CDR1 and CDR2 sequences are SGHRS and YFSETQ. The length of the CDR3 is 15 residues.

This chain connects TRBV7-9 to TRBJ2-1, with D unresolved. The CDR3 consists of 16 residues. Germline lookup yields CDR1 SEHNR and CDR2 FQNEAQ (reference sequence). V gave up 5 bases and J gave up 5 bases, with 19 bases separating them. The CDR3 region is CASSMRNALRHNEQFF. CDR3 sequence (DNA): TGTGCCAGCAGCATGAGGAACGCTTTGAGGCACAATGAGCAGTTCTTC.

This chain connects TRBV11-2 to TRBJ1-6; TRBD1 might be the D (5 bases). CDR1 and CDR2 (germline): SGHAT, FQNNGV. This CDR3 region has 16 residues. V lost 5 bases and J 10 bases, leaving 21 bases between the germline ends. CDR3 DNA: TGTGCCAGCAGCCCCCTCGAACAGGCTAAAGAATCACCCCTCCACTTT. This codes for CASSPLEQAKESPLHF.

V and J are TRBV7-6 and TRBJ2-5, with D hard to call. The assigned J gene may be wrong: the sequence end matches TRBJ2-7 better. There are 13 residues in the CDR3. Per the germline V gene, CDR1 is SGHVS and CDR2 is FNYEAQ. Here the CDR3 DNA reads TGTGCCAGCAGCTTAGGCCCAAATTACGAGCAGTACTTC. Encoded protein: CASSLGPNYEQYF.

The gene calls are TRBV2 and TRBJ2-1, with 7 bases lining up with TRBD1. V lost 7 bases to trimming and J lost 8 bases; unmatched junction nucleotides: 14. This CDR3 contains 15 residues. Germline CDR1 reads SNHLY; CDR2 reads FYNNEI. CDR3 in amino acids: CASIYGQVAFDEQFF. The CDR3 region has the DNA TGTGCCAGCATTTACGGACAGGTAGCGTTCGATGAGCAGTTCTTC.

CDR3 region: CASRGIGAYSNQPQHF. CDR3 coding DNA: TGTGCCAGCAGAGGGATTGGGGCCTATAGCAATCAGCCCCAGCATTTT. This chain links TRBV9 with TRBJ1-5; tentatively, D is TRBD1 (5 bases). V was pared by 5 bases and J by 0 bases, with 15 bases between. The CDR3 is made up of 16 amino acids. In germline, CDR1 is SGDLS, CDR2 YYNGEE.

This clone came up once. The rearrangement joins TRBV5-6 to TRBJ1-2, with 7 bases identical to TRBD1. The CDR3 covers 13 residues. Per the germline V gene, CDR1 is SGHDT and CDR2 is YYEEEE. Trimming took 3 bases from V and 7 from J; bases not matched to a gene: 6. CDR3 protein: CASSSRGKGGYTF. The DNA for the CDR3 is TGTGCCAGCAGCTCCAGGGGGAAGGGTGGCTACACCTTC.

In this sample, this clone turned up a few times. J is TRBJ2-5 and V is TRBV2; 7 bases align to TRBD2. The CDR3 totals 13 residues. Germline V lookup: CDR1 SNHLY, CDR2 FYNNEI. With 7 bases clipped from V and 3 bases from J, the junction kept 5 bases outside the gene matches. Written as DNA, the CDR3 is TGTGCCAGCAACCCGGGGAGGGAAGAGACCCAGTACTTC. It translates to CASNPGREETQYF.

The V gene is TRBV10-3, the J gene TRBJ2-3; the D gene is possibly TRBD1 (5 bases). Trimming left V 0 bases short and J 0 bases short, with 7 bases between. Germline CDR1 is ENHRY and CDR2 is SYGVKD. The CDR3 consists of 15 residues. Written as DNA, the CDR3 is TGTGCCATCAGTGAGTCTGGGGCGAGCACAGATACGCAGTATTTT. It translates to CAISESGASTDTQYF.

This clone was counted between two and nine times. This sequence joins TRBV25-1 and TRBJ1-2; the D is unclear. This CDR3 has 11 residues. The V end was cut by 4 bases, the J end by 8 bases, with 8 bases between. CDR1 is MGHDK and CDR2 is SYGVNS in the germline V gene. CDR3 in DNA: TGTGCCAGCAGTGGAGGGTGGGGCTACACCTTC. Protein: CASSGGWGYTF.

This clone was picked up one time. This sequence joins TRBV19 and TRBJ1-1; no clear D. The V gene's germline CDR1 is LNHDA and CDR2 SQIVND (reference sequence). This CDR3 is built from 14 residues. Trimming removed 2 bases at V and 0 bases at J, with 7 bases between. The CDR3 loop is CASSIRGMNTEAFF. As DNA, the CDR3 is TGTGCCAGTAGTATAAGAGGGATGAACACTGAAGCTTTCTTT.

V and J are TRBV18 and TRBJ2-1; 9 positions agree with TRBD2. This CDR3 region has 14 residues. V was clipped by 2 bases and J by 8 bases; unmatched bases: 4. CDR1 and CDR2 from the germline V gene are KGHSH and LQKENI. The CDR3 DNA is TGTGCCAGCTCACCAATAGCGGGGGCCGATGAGCAGTTCTTC. It is translated as CASSPIAGADEQFF. The full variable domain, rest sourced from reference TRBV18 and TRBJ2-1, is NAGVMQNPRHLVRRRGQEARLRCSPMKGHSHVYWYRQLPEEGLKFMVYLQKENIIDESGMPKERFSAEFPKEGPSILRIQQVVRGDSAAYFCASSPIAGADEQFFGPGTRLTVL.

The chain recombines TRBV5-4 with TRBJ2-4; perhaps TRBD2 as D (5 bases). Looked up from germline, CDR1 is SGHNT and CDR2 is YYREEE (reference sequence). The CDR3 contains 15 residues. V lost 3 bases and J 3 bases, leaving 13 bases between the germline ends. CDR3: CASSSALDGKNIQYF. Here the CDR3 DNA reads TGTGCCAGCAGCTCGGCACTAGACGGCAAAAACATTCAGTACTTC.

The chain carries TRBV9 and TRBJ2-7; 9 nucleotides align to TRBD2. CDR3 length equals 15 residues. V was pared by 4 bases and J by 3 bases, with 8 bases of the junction left unmatched. CDR1 and CDR2 (germline): SGDLS, YYNGEE. The CDR3: CASSLGTSPDYEQYF. CDR3 DNA sequence: TGTGCCAGCAGCCTTGGGACTAGCCCTGACTACGAGCAGTACTTC.

V and J are TRBV5-1 and TRBJ2-3; maybe TRBD1 (6 bases). Per germline, CDR1 SGHRS and CDR2 YFSETQ. The CDR3 is 13 residues long. Trimming removed 1 base at V and 6 bases at J, with 9 bases between. The CDR3 bases are TGCGCCAGCAGCTTGTCGAGGGGGGATACGCAGTATTTT. Translated, it gives CASSLSRGDTQYF.